A single sample gave rise to the 3 T cell receptor beta chains below, sequenced in a study of Ad26.COV2.S vaccination and SARS-CoV-2 variants. The sample's treatment: around 19 received Ad26.COV2.S at low or high dose, single or two shots; about 5 received placebo; per-sample allocation not given. Samples analyzed were those drawn on day 63 after the first vaccine or placebo injection. The assay was immunoSEQ multiplex PCR, and TCRdb's table has in-frame clones only and misses some. This sample has about 400,000 clones; 75% to 90% occur once, and the top ten carry under 2%. The sample consisted of peripheral blood, taken in a trial of Ad26.COV2.S vaccine versus placebo. Receptors were obtained from a person between 18 and 60 years old who received the Ad26.COV2.S COVID-19 vaccine or a placebo.

The V call is TRBV5-1, the J call TRBJ2-7, with D possibly TRBD1 on 6 matching bases. Germline CDR1 is SGHRS and CDR2 is YFSETQ. V was cut by 9 bases and J by 1 base, with 17 bases left in between. The CDR3 totals 14 residues. CDR3 DNA: TGCGCCACCGCCCAGGTACAGGGTTCCTACGAGCAGTACTTC. This gives the protein CATAQVQGSYEQYF.

This chain uses TRBV21-1 with TRBJ2-1. TRBV21-1 is an annotated pseudogene. The CDR3 length is 12 residues. CDR3 bases: TGTGCCAGCCCCCGCCGTAGGGATGAGCAGTTCTTC. It codes for CASPRRRDEQFF.

This chain joins TRBV6-4 and TRBJ2-3; TRBD2 aligns across 7 bases. V trimming: 6 bases; J trimming: 2 bases; junction bases outside the gene matches: 5. Per germline, CDR1 MRHNA and CDR2 SNTAGT. This CDR3 has 14 residues. CDR3 in DNA: TGTGCCAGCAGAGAACTAGCGCACACAGATACGCAGTATTTT. As protein: CASRELAHTDTQYF.